The 26 T cell receptor beta chains reported below all come from one sample, sequenced in a study of regulatory T cells in long-lasting Graves disease. Documented time point: newly diagnosed GD, antithyroid drugs for less than 3 months. PBMC-extracted RNA yielded the TCR library. In building TCR beta libraries, iRepertoire HTBI primers were used together with Arm-PCR of CDR3 regions. Using its own MiXCR run on the multiplex PCR reads, TCRdb lists one record per CDR3 protein. The top ten hold about 25% of the sample, which has around 480,000 distinct CDR3 sequences, about 15% seen once. The same specimen was also included in a second study, on T cells in Graves' hyperthyroidism and ophthalmopathy.

Sequenced here: peripheral blood mononuclear cells (PBMCs), sampled at new diagnosis, from a patient treated with antithyroid drugs. These TCRs come from a woman aged 40 to 65 with Graves disease.

This clonotype was counted many times. This chain joins TRBV30 and TRBJ2-7; D is tentatively TRBD1 or TRBD2 (5 bases each). Germline CDR1 is GTSNPN and CDR2 is SVGIG (reference sequence). This CDR3 spans 13 amino acids. Trimming removed 0 bases from V and 5 bases from J, with 11 bases in between. CDR3 sequence: CAWSVRGTHEQYF. The CDR3 bases are TGTGCCTGGAGTGTACGAGGGACCCACGAGCAGTACTTC.

There are many counts of this clonotype. V usage is TRBV11-2 and J usage is TRBJ2-7, with unresolved D. There are 11 residues in the CDR3. Germline V lookup: CDR1 SGHAT, CDR2 FQNNGV. With 11 bases removed from V and 2 bases from J, the gap between germline ends came to 10 bases. The CDR3 sequence: CAAGTTYEQYF. The CDR3, as DNA: TGTGCCGCCGGCACCACCTACGAGCAGTACTTC.

Many counts were recorded for this clonotype. The chain recombines TRBV20-1 with TRBJ1-2, with a weak D call TRBD1 (5 bases). The V gene lost 4 bases and the J gene lost 2 bases, with 14 bases spanning the gap. CDR3 size: 14 residues. Germline loops: CDR1 DFQATT, CDR2 SNEGSKA (reference sequence). The CDR3 DNA reads TGCAGTGCTATGGGTAGGGACGGGAACTATGGCTACACCTTC. This encodes CSAMGRDGNYGYTF.

This clonotype appeared a few times. This rearrangement joins TRBV5-1 to TRBJ2-2; TRBD1 aligns across 10 bases. This CDR3 is 17 amino acids long. V was clipped by 1 base and J by 6 bases; unmatched bases: 9. Germline V gene data show CDR1 as SGHRS and CDR2 as YFSETQ. The CDR3 spells CASSLSDRGIPAGELFF. CDR3 bases: TGCGCCAGCAGCTTGTCGGACAGGGGGATACCAGCCGGGGAGCTGTTTTTT. Together with reference TRBV5-1 and TRBJ2-2, the CDR3 gives the full variable domain: KAGVTQTPRYLIKTRGQQVTLSCSPISGHRSVSWYQQTPGQGLQFLFEYFSETQRNKGNFPGRFSGRQFSNSRSEMNVSTLELGDSALYLCASSLSDRGIPAGELFFGEGSRLTVL.

This clonotype turned up a few times. The chain combines TRBV7-8 with TRBJ2-1; 15 bases fit TRBD2. The CDR3 runs to 20 residues. Per germline, CDR1 SGHVS and CDR2 FQNEAQ. V lost 4 bases and J lost 0; bases outside the gene matches: 10. CDR3 loop: CASSWGGTSGGRSSYNEQFF. CDR3 in DNA: TGTGCCAGCAGCTGGGGGGGGACTAGCGGGGGGAGGAGCTCCTACAATGAGCAGTTCTTC.

This clonotype was seen at least ten times. V usage is TRBV7-9 and J usage is TRBJ2-1, with 12 bases lining up with TRBD2. This CDR3 has 17 amino acids. Germline values: CDR1 SEHNR, CDR2 FQNEAQ (reference sequence). With V trimmed by 5 bases and J by 2 bases, 7 bases remained unmatched. The CDR3 region has the DNA TGTGCCAGCAGCCAGACACTAGCGGGGGGCCCCTACAATGAGCAGTTCTTC. Translated: CASSQTLAGGPYNEQFF. The full variable domain, with the rest looked up from reference TRBV7-9 and TRBJ2-1, is DTGVSQNPRHKITKRGQNVTFRCDPISEHNRLYWYRQTLGQGPEFLTYFQNEAQLEKSRLLSDRFSAERPKGSFSTLEIQRTEQGDSAMYLCASSQTLAGGPYNEQFFGPGTRLTVL.

This chain connects TRBV20-1 to TRBJ2-2; 7 bases match TRBD2. CDR1 DFQATT and CDR2 SNEGSKA come from the germline V gene (reference sequence). V dropped 0 bases and J dropped 4; count of bases not matched to a gene: 5. CDR3 size: 15 residues. The CDR3 loop is CSARDGQRGTGELFF. CDR3 coding DNA: TGCAGTGCTAGAGATGGGCAGCGGGGCACCGGGGAGCTGTTTTTT.

This chain connects TRBV28 to TRBJ1-1; D remains ambiguous. The V end lost 3 bases, the J end lost 0 bases, and 17 bases lay between the germline ends. The CDR3 is 17 amino acids. Germline values: CDR1 MDHEN, CDR2 SYDVKM. The CDR3 sequence: CASSLRRRIIMNTEAFF. In DNA, the CDR3 is TGTGCCAGCAGTTTGCGTCGCAGGATTATCATGAACACTGAAGCTTTCTTT.

Ten or more counts support this clonotype. The V gene is TRBV12-3 or TRBV12-4, the J gene TRBJ1-5, with 7 nucleotides matching TRBD1. With V trimmed by 6 bases and J by 5 bases, 10 bases remained unmatched. This CDR3 is 15 amino acids long. The chain's CDR3 is CASSLRGQVDQPQHF. The CDR3 DNA follows: TGTGCCAGCAGCCTTAGGGGGCAGGTCGATCAGCCCCAGCATTTT.

The rearrangement joins TRBV20-1 to TRBJ1-1; 10 bases are a match to TRBD1. This CDR3 has 16 amino acids. CDR1 and CDR2 from the germline V gene are DFQATT and SNEGSKA (reference sequence). After removal of 4 bases from V and 0 bases from J, the junction contained 8 bases not matched to a gene. The CDR3 region has the DNA TGCAGTGCTATCAGCCGGGACAGGGGATTGAACACTGAAGCTTTCTTT. Protein sequence: CSAISRDRGLNTEAFF.

This clonotype was counted between two and nine times. The rearrangement uses TRBV12-3 or TRBV12-4 and TRBJ1-4; 10 positions agree with TRBD1. The CDR3 sequence is 15 residues long. With V trimmed by 3 bases and J by 12 bases, 10 bases remained unmatched. CDR3 coding DNA: TGTGCCAGCAGTTTTTATGGGACAGGGGTCGAAGAACTGTTTTTT. It is translated as CASSFYGTGVEELFF.

In this sample, this clonotype turned up many times. This chain links TRBV18 with TRBJ1-6; tentatively, D is TRBD1 (5 bases). The CDR3 has 13 amino acids. The germline CDR1 and CDR2 sequences are KGHSH and LQKENI. The V end was cut by 3 bases, the J end by 8 bases, with 8 bases between. The CDR3 spells CASSPGGHSPLHF. The CDR3 DNA reads as TGTGCCAGCTCACCGGGGGGTCATTCACCCCTCCACTTT.

This clonotype was seen at least ten times. J is TRBJ2-3 and V is TRBV30, with D perhaps matching TRBD1 (5 bases). The V end was cut by 7 bases, the J end by 4 bases, with 9 bases between. CDR1 and CDR2 from the germline V gene are GTSNPN and SVGIG (reference sequence). The CDR3 totals 11 residues. The CDR3 DNA sequence: TGTGCCTCCGGACAATCAGATACGCAGTATTTT. This codes for CASGQSDTQYF.

As regards this clonotype: This sequence may be a read error, since a much larger clone differs from it by one base. The chain is built from TRBV5-6 and TRBJ1-1; no reliable D call. With 4 bases removed from V and 4 bases from J, the gap between germline ends came to 11 bases. CDR1 is SGHDT, CDR2 YYEEEE, per germline. The CDR3 totals 13 residues. The CDR3 is CASSPTRLTEAFF. The CDR3 bases are TGTGCCAGCAGCCCGACACGGCTCACTGAAGCTTTCTTT. The full variable domain, its missing parts supplied by reference TRBV5-6 and TRBJ1-1, is DAGVTQSPTHLIKTRGQQVTLRCSPKSGHDTVSWYQQALGQGPQFIFQYYEEEERQRGNFPDRFSGHQFPNYSSELNVNALLLGDSALYLCASSPTRLTEAFFGQGTRLTVV.

This clonotype was detected only a few times. This chain connects TRBV12-3 or TRBV12-4 to TRBJ2-6; TRBD1 aligns across 11 bases. J was trimmed by 4 bases and V by 5 bases; bases with no gene match: 7. This CDR3 has 17 amino acids. The CDR3 coding sequence is TGTGCCAGCAGTCCGGGACAGGGGGGTTGGGGGGCCAACGTCCTGACTTTC. Protein sequence: CASSPGQGGWGANVLTF.

This clonotype was counted many times. The rearrangement uses TRBV5-1 and TRBJ2-7; D might be TRBD2 (6 bases). Germline lookup yields CDR1 SGHRS and CDR2 YFSETQ. The ends were cut back, 2 bases at V and 4 bases at J, with 16 bases in the middle. The CDR3 has 15 amino acids. DNA of the CDR3: TGCGCCAGCAGCTTAGACACGGGAGTACGGTACGAGCAGTACTTC. This translates into CASSLDTGVRYEQYF.

Many counts were recorded for this clonotype. The V gene is TRBV2, the J gene TRBJ2-1; possibly TRBD2 for D (5 bases). The CDR3 is 15 amino acids. Germline V gene lookup returns CDR1 SNHLY and CDR2 FYNNEI. Trimming took 2 bases from V and 9 from J, leaving 17 bases between them. CDR3 bases: TGTGCCAGCAGTGAATCGCCTAGCTCTTCGGGTGAGCAGTTCTTC. It yields the protein CASSESPSSSGEQFF.

At least ten counts were recorded for this clonotype. This chain joins TRBV11-2 and TRBJ2-7; 9 bases match TRBD2. The CDR3 totals 15 residues. Germline CDR1 reads SGHAT; CDR2 reads FQNNGV. Trimming cost V 6 bases and J 2 bases; bases outside gene matches: 8. DNA of the CDR3: TGTGCCAGCAGTCTAGAGCGGGGGGCCGCCTACGAGCAGTACTTC. This gives the protein CASSLERGAAYEQYF.

This clonotype occurred many times. The rearrangement uses TRBV6-1 and TRBJ2-7, with D possibly matching TRBD1 (6 bases). Germline-derived CDR1 and CDR2 are MNHNS and SASEGT. Deletions cut 1 base from V and 2 bases from J, with 12 bases between. The CDR3 totals 15 residues. The CDR3 region has the DNA TGTGCCAGCAGTGAAGACCCGGACAGCCCCTACGAGCAGTACTTC. It yields the protein CASSEDPDSPYEQYF.

This clonotype was seen repeatedly, ten times or more. This chain links TRBV2 with TRBJ2-1; D gene uncertain. The V gene lost 6 bases and the J gene lost 4 bases, with 4 bases spanning the gap. The CDR3 runs to 11 residues. The V gene's germline CDR1 is SNHLY and CDR2 FYNNEI. In DNA, the CDR3 is TGTGCCAGCAGGGAATACAATGAGCAGTTCTTC. Translating it yields CASREYNEQFF.

The chain is built from TRBV15 and TRBJ1-4; TRBD1 is a possible D gene (5 bases). The V and J ends lost 1 base and 10 bases respectively, with 16 bases between them. This CDR3 has 15 amino acids. Germline CDR1 LNHNV, CDR2 YYDKDF (reference sequence). CDR3 DNA: TGTGCCACCAGCAGAGTGGGGCAGGGCGAGGTAAAACTGTTTTTT. Translation gives CATSRVGQGEVKLFF.

CDR3 residues: CASSSNGGGNEQYF. The DNA for the CDR3 is TGTGCCAGCAGTTCGAACGGGGGAGGTAACGAGCAGTACTTC. The chain employs TRBV6-9 and TRBJ2-7, with D possibly TRBD2 on 6 matching bases. CDR3 length equals 14 residues. V lost 4 bases to trimming and J lost 5 bases, with 15 bases between them. Germline-derived CDR1 and CDR2 are MNHGY and SVAAGI.

This clonotype was seen a handful of times. A much larger clone is a single base away; this may be a read error. The CDR3 ends on some other residue instead of the conserved phenylalanine or tryptophan, so this is likely a read error. The gene calls are TRBV2 and TRBJ2-5; 7 nucleotides match TRBD1. This CDR3 has 15 residues. The V gene end was trimmed by 6 bases and the J gene end by 2 bases; junction bases not matched to a gene: 9. Germline CDR1 SNHLY, CDR2 FYNNEI. CDR3 DNA: TGTGCCAGCAGCAAAGGGACAGCCACACAAGAGACCCAGTACCTC. Its translation is CASSKGTATQETQYL.

This clonotype was detected ten times or more. The gene calls are TRBV7-8 and TRBJ1-4; 8 bases are a match to TRBD1. CDR3 size: 16 residues. The trim removed 5 bases at V and 0 bases at J, leaving 5 bases unmatched. Germline V gene sequence: CDR1 SGHVS, CDR2 FQNEAQ. The CDR3 is CASSRGQGATNEKLFF. The CDR3 DNA follows: TGTGCCAGCAGCCGCGGACAGGGTGCAACTAATGAAAAACTGTTTTTT.

This clonotype was recorded many times. The chain joins TRBV6-2 or TRBV6-3 to TRBJ2-7; D gene uncertain. CDR3 length: 12 amino acids. Trimming stripped 5 bases from V and 7 bases from J, with 12 bases between. CDR1 is MNHEY, CDR2 SVGEGT, per germline. Here the CDR3 DNA reads TGTGCCAGCAGTAATACAGCGTGGGAGCAGTACTTC. This sequence encodes CASSNTAWEQYF.

The rearrangement joins TRBV6-2 or TRBV6-3 to TRBJ2-2; the match to TRBD2 covers 12 bases. Trimming at V came to 2 bases and at J to 6 bases, leaving 10 bases not matched to a gene. The CDR3 totals 18 residues. CDR1 and CDR2 (germline): MNHEY, SVGEGT. The CDR3 coding sequence is TGTGCCAGCAGTTACGTCTCTAGCGGGGGGGCCGGGGCCGGGGAGCTGTTTTTT. Protein: CASSYVSSGGAGAGELFF.